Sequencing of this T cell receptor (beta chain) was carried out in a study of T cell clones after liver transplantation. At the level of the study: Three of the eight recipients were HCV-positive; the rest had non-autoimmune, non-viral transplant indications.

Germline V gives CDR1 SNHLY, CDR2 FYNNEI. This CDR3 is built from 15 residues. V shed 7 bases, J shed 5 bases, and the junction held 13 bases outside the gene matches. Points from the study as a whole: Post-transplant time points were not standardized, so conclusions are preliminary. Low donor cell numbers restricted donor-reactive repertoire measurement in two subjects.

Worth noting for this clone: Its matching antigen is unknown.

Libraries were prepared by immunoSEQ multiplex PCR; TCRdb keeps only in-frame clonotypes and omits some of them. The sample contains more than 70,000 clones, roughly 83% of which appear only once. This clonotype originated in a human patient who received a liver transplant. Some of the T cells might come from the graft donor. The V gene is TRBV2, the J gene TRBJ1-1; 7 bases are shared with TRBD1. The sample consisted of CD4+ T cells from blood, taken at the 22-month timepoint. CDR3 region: CASTIPGRGRTEAFF. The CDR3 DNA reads TGTGCCAGCACCATCCCCGGAAGGGGGCGGACTGAAGCTTTCTTT.